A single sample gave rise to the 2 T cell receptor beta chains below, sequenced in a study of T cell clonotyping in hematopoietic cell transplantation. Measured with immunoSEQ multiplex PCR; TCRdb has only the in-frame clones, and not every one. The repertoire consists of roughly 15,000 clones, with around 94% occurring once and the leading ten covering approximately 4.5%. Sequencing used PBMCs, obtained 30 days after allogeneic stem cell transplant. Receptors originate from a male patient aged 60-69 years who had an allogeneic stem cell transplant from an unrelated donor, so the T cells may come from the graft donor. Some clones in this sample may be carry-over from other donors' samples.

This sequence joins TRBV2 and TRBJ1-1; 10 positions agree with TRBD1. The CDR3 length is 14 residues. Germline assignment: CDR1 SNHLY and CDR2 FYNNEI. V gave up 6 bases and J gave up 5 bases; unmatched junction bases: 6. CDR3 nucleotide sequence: TGTGCCAGCAGGCCCGGGACAGGGGTTACTGAAGCTTTCTTT. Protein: CASRPGTGVTEAFF.

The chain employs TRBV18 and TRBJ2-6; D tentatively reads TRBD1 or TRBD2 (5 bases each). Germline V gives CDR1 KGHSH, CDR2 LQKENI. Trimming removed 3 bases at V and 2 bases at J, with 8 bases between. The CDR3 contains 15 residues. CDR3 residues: CASSPGGAGANVLTF. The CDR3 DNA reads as TGTGCCAGCTCACCTGGGGGTGCTGGGGCCAACGTCCTGACTTTC. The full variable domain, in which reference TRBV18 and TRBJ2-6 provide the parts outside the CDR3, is NAGVMQNPRHLVRRRGQEARLRCSPMKGHSHVYWYRQLPEEGLKFMVYLQKENIIDESGMPKERFSAEFPKEGPSILRIQQVVRGDSAAYFCASSPGGAGANVLTFGAGSRLTVL.